The clone carrying this TCR beta chain was seen once. Its antigen is undetermined. Amplification used 60 Vbeta primers and 13 Jbeta primers. Some clones are missing from TCRdb's copy, which holds only in-frame ones; the method was immunoSEQ multiplex PCR. The sample consists of 85,000 to 130,000 clones, 75% of them appearing once. This record belongs to a study of cytomegalovirus exposure and HLA in healthy donors. Study overall: Previous work identified roughly 120 million unique TCR beta sequences from about 179 million T cells. Study-wide findings and caveats: In a later analysis, 17,000 or so TCR beta sequences were associated with HLA alleles at 0.05 false discovery rate.

J was trimmed by 10 bases and V by 6 bases; bases with no gene match: 9. The CDR3 contains 14 residues. CDR1 and CDR2 from the germline V gene are SGHVS and FQNEAQ. The sequence was collected from a male donor in good health and CMV-seropositive. The sequencing input was PBMCs. This chain uses TRBV7-8 with TRBJ1-1, with TRBD1 identical over 12 bases. Here the CDR3 DNA reads TGTGCCAGCAGTCCAACCGGGACAGGGGGCTTAGCTTTCTTT. Translated, it gives CASSPTGTGGLAFF.